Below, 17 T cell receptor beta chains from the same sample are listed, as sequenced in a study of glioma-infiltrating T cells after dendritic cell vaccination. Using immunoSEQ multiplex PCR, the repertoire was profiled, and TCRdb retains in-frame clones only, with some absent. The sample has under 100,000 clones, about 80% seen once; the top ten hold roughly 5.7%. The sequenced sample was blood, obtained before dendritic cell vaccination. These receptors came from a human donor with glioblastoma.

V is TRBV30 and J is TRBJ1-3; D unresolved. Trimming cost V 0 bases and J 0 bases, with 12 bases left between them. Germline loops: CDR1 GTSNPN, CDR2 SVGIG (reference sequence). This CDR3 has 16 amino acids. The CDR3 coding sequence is TGTGCCTGGAGTGTACTTTTTTATAGCTCTGGAAACACCATATATTTT. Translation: CAWSVLFYSSGNTIYF.

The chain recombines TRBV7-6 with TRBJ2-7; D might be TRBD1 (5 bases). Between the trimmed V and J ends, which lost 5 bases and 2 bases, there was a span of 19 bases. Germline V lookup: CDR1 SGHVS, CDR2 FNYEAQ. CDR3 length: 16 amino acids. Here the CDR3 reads CASSAGAGLGAYEQYF. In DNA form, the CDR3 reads TGTGCCAGCAGCGCTGGCGCAGGGCTTGGGGCCTACGAGCAGTACTTC. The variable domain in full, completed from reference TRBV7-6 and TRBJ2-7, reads GAGVSQSPRYKVTKRGQDVALRCDPISGHVSLYWYRQALGQGPEFLTYFNYEAQQDKSGLPNDRFSAERPEGSISTLTIQRTEQRDSAMYRCASSAGAGLGAYEQYFGPGTRLTVT.

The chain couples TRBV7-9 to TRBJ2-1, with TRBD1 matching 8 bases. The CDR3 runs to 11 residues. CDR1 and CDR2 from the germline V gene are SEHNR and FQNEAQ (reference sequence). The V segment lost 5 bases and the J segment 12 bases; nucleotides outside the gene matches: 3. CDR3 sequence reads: CASSEDRGQFF. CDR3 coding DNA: TGTGCCAGCAGCGAAGACAGGGGGCAGTTCTTC.

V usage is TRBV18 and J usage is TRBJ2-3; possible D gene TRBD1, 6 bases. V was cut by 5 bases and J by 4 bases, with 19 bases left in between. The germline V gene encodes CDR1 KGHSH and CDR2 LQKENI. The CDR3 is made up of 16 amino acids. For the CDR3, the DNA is TGTGCCAGCTCAATTAAGCTCGGGACACATCCAGATACGCAGTATTTT. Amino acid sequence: CASSIKLGTHPDTQYF.

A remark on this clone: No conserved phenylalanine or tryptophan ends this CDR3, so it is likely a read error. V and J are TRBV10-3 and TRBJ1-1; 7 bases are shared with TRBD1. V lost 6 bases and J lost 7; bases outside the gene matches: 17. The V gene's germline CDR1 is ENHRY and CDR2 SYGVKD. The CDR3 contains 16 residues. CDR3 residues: CAISGGSRGARSEAFL. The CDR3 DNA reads TGTGCCATCAGCGGAGGGTCCAGGGGGGCACGGAGTGAAGCTTTCCTT.

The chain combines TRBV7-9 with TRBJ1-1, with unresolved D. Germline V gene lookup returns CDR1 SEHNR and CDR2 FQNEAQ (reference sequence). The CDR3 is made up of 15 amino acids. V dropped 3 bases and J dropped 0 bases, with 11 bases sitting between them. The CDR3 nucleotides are TGTGCCAGCAGCTTGGAGGAGGGAATGAACACTGAAGCTTTCTTT. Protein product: CASSLEEGMNTEAFF.

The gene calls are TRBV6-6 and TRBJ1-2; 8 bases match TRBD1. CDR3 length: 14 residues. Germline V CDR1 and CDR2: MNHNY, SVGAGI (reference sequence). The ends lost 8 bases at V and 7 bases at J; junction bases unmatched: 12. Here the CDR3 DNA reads TGTGCCAGCCTTTTCGGACAGGGTATCGGTGGCTACACCTTC. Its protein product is CASLFGQGIGGYTF.

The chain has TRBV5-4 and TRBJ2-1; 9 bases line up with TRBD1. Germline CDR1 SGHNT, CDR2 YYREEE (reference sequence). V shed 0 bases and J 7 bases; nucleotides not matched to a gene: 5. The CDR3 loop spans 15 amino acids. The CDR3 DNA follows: TGTGCCAGCAGCTTGGTACAGGGGGCGCGGAATGAGCAGTTCTTC. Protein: CASSLVQGARNEQFF.

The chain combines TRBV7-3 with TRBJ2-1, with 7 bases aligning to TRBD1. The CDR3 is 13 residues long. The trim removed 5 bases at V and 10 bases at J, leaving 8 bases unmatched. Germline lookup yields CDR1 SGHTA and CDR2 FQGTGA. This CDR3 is CASSLGQELEQFF. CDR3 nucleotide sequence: TGTGCCAGCAGCCTCGGACAGGAGCTAGAGCAGTTCTTC.

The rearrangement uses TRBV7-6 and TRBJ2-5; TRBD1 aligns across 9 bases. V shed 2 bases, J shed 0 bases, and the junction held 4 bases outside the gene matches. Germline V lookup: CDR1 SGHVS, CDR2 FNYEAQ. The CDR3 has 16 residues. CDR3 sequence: CASSLMTGGNQETQYF. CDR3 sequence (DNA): TGTGCCAGCAGCTTAATGACAGGGGGGAACCAAGAGACCCAGTACTTC.

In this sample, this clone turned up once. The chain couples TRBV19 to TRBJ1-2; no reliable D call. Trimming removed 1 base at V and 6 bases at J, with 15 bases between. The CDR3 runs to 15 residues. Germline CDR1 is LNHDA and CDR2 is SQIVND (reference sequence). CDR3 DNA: TGTGCCAGTAGTATAGGACAACTTGCTCAAGATGGCTACACCTTC. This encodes CASSIGQLAQDGYTF.

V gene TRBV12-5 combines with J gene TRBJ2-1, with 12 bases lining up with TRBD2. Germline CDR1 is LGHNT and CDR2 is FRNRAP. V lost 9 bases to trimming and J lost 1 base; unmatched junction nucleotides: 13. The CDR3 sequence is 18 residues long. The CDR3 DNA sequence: TGTGCTAGCTCCAGAGGACTAGCGGGAAGTGGGTCCTACAATGAGCAGTTCTTC. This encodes CASSRGLAGSGSYNEQFF.

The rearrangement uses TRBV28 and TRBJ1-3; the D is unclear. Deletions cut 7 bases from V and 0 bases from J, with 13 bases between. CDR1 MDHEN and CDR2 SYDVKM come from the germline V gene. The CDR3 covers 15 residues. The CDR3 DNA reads TGTGCCAGCATAGCCGCGCCTCCCTCTGGAAACACCATATATTTT. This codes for CASIAAPPSGNTIYF.

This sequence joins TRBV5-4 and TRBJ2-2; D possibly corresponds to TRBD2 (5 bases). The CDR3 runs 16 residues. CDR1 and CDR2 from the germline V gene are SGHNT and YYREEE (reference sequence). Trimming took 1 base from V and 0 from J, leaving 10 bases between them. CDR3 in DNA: TGTGCCAGCAGCTTGAGGCTAGCTACGAACACCGGGGAGCTGTTTTTT. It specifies CASSLRLATNTGELFF.

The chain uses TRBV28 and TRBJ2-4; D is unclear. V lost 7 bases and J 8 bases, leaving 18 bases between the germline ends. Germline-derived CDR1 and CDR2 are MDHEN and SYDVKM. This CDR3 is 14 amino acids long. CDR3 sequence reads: CASTTLLLMDIQYF. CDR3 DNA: TGTGCCAGCACCACCCTTTTACTTATGGACATTCAGTACTTC.

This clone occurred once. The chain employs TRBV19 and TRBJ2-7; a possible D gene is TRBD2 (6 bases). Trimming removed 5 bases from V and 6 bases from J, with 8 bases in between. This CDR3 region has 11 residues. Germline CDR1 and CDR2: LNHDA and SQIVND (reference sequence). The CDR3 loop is CASSLGGEQYF. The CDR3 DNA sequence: TGTGCCAGTAGTCTGGGGGGCGAGCAGTACTTC.

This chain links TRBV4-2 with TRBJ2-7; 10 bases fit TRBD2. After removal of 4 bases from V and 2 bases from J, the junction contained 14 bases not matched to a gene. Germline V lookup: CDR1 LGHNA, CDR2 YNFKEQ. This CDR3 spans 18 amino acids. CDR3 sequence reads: CASSRRRVSGGNPYEQYF. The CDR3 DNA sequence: TGTGCCAGCAGCCGAAGACGCGTTAGCGGGGGGAACCCCTACGAGCAGTACTTC.